The entry that follows covers one TCR beta chain sequence. The data were obtained in a study of blood T cell repertoires in COVID-19. Study at large: T cells, B-cell-depleted T cells, or PBMCs supplied cDNA or gDNA.

The table came from immunoSEQ multiplex PCR; TCRdb's copy has only in-frame clones and leaves some out. The sample has 110,000 to 150,000 clones; about 77% are singletons. The V gene's germline CDR1 is SEHNR and CDR2 FQNEAQ (reference sequence). V was pared by 4 bases and J by 4 bases, with 18 bases between. CDR3 length: 16 amino acids. This receptor was obtained from a man aged 55 to 70 with acute or convalescent COVID-19. The specimen was peripheral blood. The V and J genes are TRBV7-9 and TRBJ2-3, with D perhaps TRBD2 (6 bases). CDR3 bases: TGTGCCAGCAGCTCCCTTAGCGGACTGAGGGCAGATACGCAGTATTTT. This gives the protein CASSSLSGLRADTQYF.